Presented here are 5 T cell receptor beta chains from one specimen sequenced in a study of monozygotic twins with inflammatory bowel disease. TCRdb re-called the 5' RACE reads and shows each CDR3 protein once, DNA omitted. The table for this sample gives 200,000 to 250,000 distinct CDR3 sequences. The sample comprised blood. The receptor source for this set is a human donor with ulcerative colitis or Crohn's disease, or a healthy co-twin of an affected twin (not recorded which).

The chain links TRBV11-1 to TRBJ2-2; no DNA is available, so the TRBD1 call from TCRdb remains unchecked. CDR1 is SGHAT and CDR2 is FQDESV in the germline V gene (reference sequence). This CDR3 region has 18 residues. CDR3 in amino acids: CASSPGVLLGRNTGELFF.

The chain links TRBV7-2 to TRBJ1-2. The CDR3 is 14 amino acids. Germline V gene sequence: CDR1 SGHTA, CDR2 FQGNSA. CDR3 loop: CASSLASTDYGYTF.

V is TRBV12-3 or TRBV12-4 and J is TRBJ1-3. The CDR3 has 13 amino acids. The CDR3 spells CASSLTDGNTIYF.

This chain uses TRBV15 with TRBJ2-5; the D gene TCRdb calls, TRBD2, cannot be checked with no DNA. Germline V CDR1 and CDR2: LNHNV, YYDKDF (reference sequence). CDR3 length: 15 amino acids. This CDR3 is CATSRDRARQETQYF.

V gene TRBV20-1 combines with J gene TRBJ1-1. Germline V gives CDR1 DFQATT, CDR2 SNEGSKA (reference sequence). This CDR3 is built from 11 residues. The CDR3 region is CSARDFLEAFF.